Here is one T cell receptor beta chain with its context. Its specificity is not known. 60 Vbeta and 13 Jbeta primers were used in PCR. Data came from immunoSEQ multiplex PCR; TCRdb stores just in-frame clones and leaves some out. The sample includes about 45,000 clones, around 87% of them seen just once. This sample is drawn from a study of cytomegalovirus exposure and HLA in healthy donors. Study observations and caveats: Most of the CMV-associated TCR beta chains (in a later analysis) appeared to be HLA-restricted. Excluded: some indistinguishable V segments such as TRBV6-2 and TRBV6-3. Confirmation in vitro established that a few CMV-associated chains were specific for CMV antigens. The study labeled 170 or so TCR beta chains cytomegalovirus-associated.

The CDR3 is 16 amino acids. The germline V gene has CDR1 LNHDA and CDR2 SQIVND (reference sequence). V lost 6 bases to trimming and J lost 10 bases; unmatched junction nucleotides: 17. The J gene is TRBJ1-1, the V gene TRBV19; 10 bases are shared with TRBD1. The sequenced material came from PBMCs. This TCR derives from a woman aged 40 to 49 in good health and CMV-seropositive. CDR3 nucleotides: TGTGCCAGTAGCAAAAACCGGGACAGGGGTTTCATGGGAGCTTTCTTT. It codes for CASSKNRDRGFMGAFF.